The 10 T cell receptor beta chains below come from one sample, sequenced in a study of cytomegalovirus exposure and HLA in healthy donors. In the PCR, 60 Vbeta and 13 Jbeta primers were used. Using immunoSEQ multiplex PCR, the repertoire was profiled, and TCRdb retains in-frame clones only, with some absent. Of about 120,000 clones in the sample, roughly 66% are singletons; the top ten hold roughly 1.4%. The sample was PBMCs. The receptors were sampled from a man between 18 and 29 years old in good health and CMV-seronegative.

The chain uses TRBV10-3 and TRBJ1-5; 7 bases line up with TRBD1. The germline gives CDR1 ENHRY, CDR2 SYGVKD. This CDR3 is built from 14 residues. With V trimmed by 2 bases and J by 6 bases, 4 bases remained unmatched. For the CDR3, the DNA is TGTGCCATCAGTGAGGGAGGGGGCGGTCAGCCCCAGCATTTT. It translates to CAISEGGGGQPQHF.

The chain has TRBV9 and TRBJ1-6; D might be TRBD1 (5 bases). The CDR3 is 13 amino acids. Germline assignment: CDR1 SGDLS and CDR2 YYNGEE. Trimming removed 4 bases at V and 8 bases at J, with 10 bases between. CDR3 sequence: CASSTRVDSPLHF. As DNA, the CDR3 is TGTGCCAGCAGCACCAGGGTTGATTCACCCCTCCACTTT. The full variable domain, with the rest looked up from reference TRBV9 and TRBJ1-6, is DSGVTQTPKHLITATGQRVTLRCSPRSGDLSVYWYQQSLDQGLQFLIQYYNGEERAKGNILERFSAQQFPDLHSELNLSSLELGDSALYFCASSTRVDSPLHFGNGTRLTVT.

V is TRBV19 and J is TRBJ1-1; no reliable D call. Trimming left V 6 bases short and J 1 base short, with 12 bases between. Germline values: CDR1 LNHDA, CDR2 SQIVND (reference sequence). The CDR3 totals 14 residues. This CDR3 reads CASSSVPRNTEAFF. The CDR3 nucleotides read TGTGCCAGTAGCTCGGTACCTAGGAACACTGAAGCTTTCTTT.

This chain connects TRBV30 to TRBJ2-2, with TRBD2 matching over 11 bases. V shed 0 bases, J shed 3 bases, and the junction held 6 bases outside the gene matches. The CDR3 totals 17 residues. Germline CDR1 GTSNPN, CDR2 SVGIG (reference sequence). For the CDR3, the DNA is TGTGCCTGGAGTGTAAATAGCGGGGGGGCATACACCGGGGAGCTGTTTTTT. Encoded protein: CAWSVNSGGAYTGELFF.

DNA for the CDR3: TGTGCCAGCAGCGTTTTTAGCGGGAGAGGAACCGGGGAGCTGTTTTTT. It translates to CASSVFSGRGTGELFF. This chain uses TRBV9 with TRBJ2-2; 9 bases fit TRBD2. V was clipped by 2 bases and J by 5 bases; unmatched bases: 7. Germline V gene sequence: CDR1 SGDLS, CDR2 YYNGEE. The CDR3 extends over 16 amino acids.

J is TRBJ2-1 and V is TRBV14; D gene ambiguous. The V gene's germline CDR1 is SGHDN and CDR2 FVKESK. This CDR3 spans 16 amino acids. Trimming cost V 3 bases and J 6 bases, with 18 bases left between them. This CDR3 reads CASSHRWPTRRNEQFF. CDR3 nucleotides: TGTGCCAGCAGCCATAGATGGCCAACGAGGCGCAATGAGCAGTTCTTC.

The chain couples TRBV19 to TRBJ2-7, with TRBD1 matching 8 bases. CDR3 length: 14 amino acids. Germline trimming cut 6 bases from V and 0 bases from J; bases unmatched to any gene: 4. Germline CDR1 reads LNHDA; CDR2 reads SQIVND (reference sequence). The CDR3 sequence is CASSRGQSSYEQYF. Here the CDR3 DNA reads TGTGCCAGTAGCAGGGGGCAGAGCTCCTACGAGCAGTACTTC.

This clone was observed a few times. This chain uses TRBV30 with TRBJ1-2, with D perhaps TRBD1 (5 bases). With 0 bases removed from V and 0 bases from J, the gap between germline ends came to 11 bases. CDR1 and CDR2 from the germline V gene are GTSNPN and SVGIG (reference sequence). The CDR3 length is 15 residues. In nucleotides, the CDR3 is TGTGCCTGGAGTGTCGGAACAGGAGCTAACTATGGCTACACCTTC. It yields the protein CAWSVGTGANYGYTF.

The V and J genes are TRBV27 and TRBJ2-3; the D is unclear. Trimming pared 3 bases from V and 0 bases from J, leaving 19 bases between. The CDR3 totals 18 residues. Germline CDR1 and CDR2: MNHEY and SMNVEV (reference sequence). DNA for the CDR3: TGTGCCAGCAGTTTTTTATCACCCCGGTCTAAGAGCACAGATACGCAGTATTTT. Translation: CASSFLSPRSKSTDTQYF.

The chain is built from TRBV28 and TRBJ1-3; a possible D gene is TRBD1 (5 bases). Germline V lookup: CDR1 MDHEN, CDR2 SYDVKM. This CDR3 region has 13 residues. V lost 3 bases and J 7 bases, leaving 10 bases between the germline ends. The CDR3 nucleotides are TGTGCCAGCAGTTTGGCGGGGCGCAACACCATATATTTT. This translates into CASSLAGRNTIYF.